Listed below are T cell receptor beta chains from one sample, sequenced in a study of OX40 agonist ivuxolimab in advanced cancers. TCRdb's copy holds only in-frame clones and misses some; the assay was immunoSEQ multiplex PCR. The sample carries 60,000 or so clones, approximately 87% recorded once. The sequencing used CD4+ or CD8+ T cells sorted from blood, collected in a trial of the OX40 agonist ivuxolimab. These receptors were obtained from an adult with an advanced solid tumor such as melanoma, head and neck, liver or kidney cancer. The CDR3 runs from the conserved cysteine through the conserved F or W. A D gene is named only where the DNA matches it firmly. Expanded clones are given a class, and other clones once, few, many or no size at all.

v_gene	j_gene	abundance	d_gene	CDR3nt	CDR3aa
TRBV27	TRBJ2-5	NA	TRBD1	TGTGCCAGCACCTCTGGGACAGCACAAGAGACCCAGTACTTC	CASTSGTAQETQYF
TRBV5-4	TRBJ1-1	once	NA	TGTGCCAGCAGCACGGGGACCAACACTGAAGCTTTCTTT	CASSTGTNTEAFF
TRBV10-3	TRBJ2-7	NA	NA	TGTGCCATCAGTGAGCTTTACGAGCAGTACTTC	CAISELYEQYF
TRBV1	TRBJ1-3	NA	NA	TGCACCAGCAGCCATCTATGCAGGGACGCAGGAAACACCATATATTTT	CTSSHLCRDAGNTIYF
TRBV18	TRBJ1-5	NA	NA	TGTGCCAGCTCAACGCAGGACAGAAATCAGCCCCAGCATTTT	CASSTQDRNQPQHF
TRBV9	TRBJ1-6	NA	TRBD1	TGTGCCAGCAGCGGACAGGGGTCGGTAAATTCACCCCTCCACTTT	CASSGQGSVNSPLHF
TRBV28	TRBJ2-3	NA	NA	TGTGCCAGCAGTGTGGGGGCCCTCGAACTAGATACGCAGTATTTT	CASSVGALELDTQYF
TRBV19	TRBJ1-4	NA	NA	TGTGCCAGTACCCCATGGCCAGGGAGGGACGATGCAACTAATGAAAAACTGTTTTTT	CASTPWPGRDDATNEKLFF
TRBV5-1	TRBJ1-3	NA	NA	TGCGCCAGCAGATCGAGGACGGGCTCTGGAAACACCATATATTTT	CASRSRTGSGNTIYF
TRBV9	TRBJ1-5	NA	NA	TGTGCCAGCAGCTTCGGGACTGGTGAGTACGGCAATCAGCCCCAGCATTTT	CASSFGTGEYGNQPQHF
TRBV6-5	TRBJ2-7	NA	TRBD1	TGTGCCAGCAGTTACAGGGGACAGGGCAGCGAGCAGTACTTC	CASSYRGQGSEQYF
TRBV27	TRBJ2-4	once	TRBD1	TGTGCCAGCAGCGCCGGGACAGGGGGCGCGAGAGCCAAAAACATTCAGTACTTC	CASSAGTGGARAKNIQYF
TRBV4-1	TRBJ1-3	NA	NA	TGCGCCAGCAGCCAAGAAATGCTGGGGCTGAGCTCTGGAAACACCATATATTTT	CASSQEMLGLSSGNTIYF
TRBV9	TRBJ2-3	NA	NA	TGTGCCAGCAGCGTAAATACGGGGGGCGACACAGATACGCAGTATTTT	CASSVNTGGDTDTQYF
TRBV30	TRBJ1-5	NA	NA	TGTGCCTGGAGCGGACAGCTGCTCAATCAGCCCCAGCATTTT	CAWSGQLLNQPQHF
TRBV18	TRBJ2-7	NA	NA	TGTGCCAGCTCACCCAACAGGGAGCACGAGCAGTACTTC	CASSPNREHEQYF
TRBV6-6	TRBJ1-4	NA	TRBD1	TGTGCCAGCAGCCCGGGACAGGGTGATGAAAAACTGTTTTTT	CASSPGQGDEKLFF
TRBV5-1	TRBJ2-3	NA	TRBD2	TGCGCCAGCAGCTTGGACGGCGGGGGGGCGGATACGCAGTATTTT	CASSLDGGGADTQYF
TRBV16	TRBJ1-1	NA	NA	TGTGCCAGCAGCATCAGGGGCCTGGCTGAAGCTTTCTTT	CASSIRGLAEAFF
TRBV6-7	TRBJ1-6	NA	NA	TGTGCCAGCATTAACAGGTACAATTCACCCCTCCACTTT	CASINRYNSPLHF
TRBV27	TRBJ2-2	once	NA	TGTGCCAGCAGTTTACTCCCCGGACAGATCACCGGGGAGCTGTTTTTT	CASSLLPGQITGELFF
TRBV27	TRBJ1-1	NA	NA	TGTGCCAGCAGTTTAGATCACGGGGACACTGAAGCTTTCTTT	CASSLDHGDTEAFF
TRBV19	TRBJ2-7	NA	NA	TGTGCCAGTAAGATTGCCGGGAGTCAGGGCTACGAGCAGTACTTC	CASKIAGSQGYEQYF
TRBV6-5	TRBJ2-2	NA	NA	TGTGCCACCCGGAGGAGGGACGTCAGGGGGGAGCTGTTTTTT	CATRRRDVRGELFF
TRBV10-3	TRBJ2-6	NA	NA	TGTGCCATCAGTGAGAGGGCAGGCGTCCTCTCTGGGGCCAACGTCCTGACTTTC	CAISERAGVLSGANVLTF
TRBV19	TRBJ2-7	NA	TRBD1	TGTGCCAGTAGTACACAATCCGGGACAGGGGCCGAGCAGTACTTC	CASSTQSGTGAEQYF
TRBV6-6	TRBJ1-4	few	TRBD1	TGTGCCAGCAGAGGGCCGGGACAGGGGGAAGAAAAACTGTTTTTT	CASRGPGQGEEKLFF
TRBV10-2	TRBJ2-1	NA	TRBD2	TGCGCCAGCAGGGCGGGACTAGGGGAGCAGTTCTTC	CASRAGLGEQFF
TRBV15	TRBJ1-5	NA	NA	TGTGCCACCAGCAGAGGGGACCTACTTAGCAATCAGCCCCAGCATTTT	CATSRGDLLSNQPQHF
TRBV9	TRBJ2-1	NA	TRBD2	TGTGCCAGCAGCGTTCTCGGGGGGGCCGGGAATGAGCAGTTCTTC	CASSVLGGAGNEQFF
TRBV7-2	TRBJ2-3	NA	NA	TGTGCCAGCAGCGAGTTCAGAGATACGCAGTATTTT	CASSEFRDTQYF
TRBV5-4	TRBJ1-2	NA	NA	TGTGCCAGCAGCTTGACAGGGACGAGAGGCTACACCTTC	CASSLTGTRGYTF
TRBV19	TRBJ2-4	once	TRBD1	TGTGCCAGTAGTATCGACAGGGGTGGCATTCAGTACTTC	CASSIDRGGIQYF
TRBV5-1	TRBJ1-5	once	NA	TGCGCCAGCAGCTTGGCGGTTGGCCCTAATCAGCCCCAGCATTTT	CASSLAVGPNQPQHF
TRBV5-1	TRBJ2-7	NA	TRBD1	TGCGCCAGCAGCTTGGGGACAGGGACCTACGAGCAGTACTTC	CASSLGTGTYEQYF
TRBV21-1	TRBJ2-1	NA	NA	TGTGCCAGCAGCATCGGACAACCCATTCCCAATGAGCAGTTCTTC	CASSIGQPIPNEQFF
TRBV4-1	TRBJ2-3	NA	NA	TGCGCCAGCAGCCCCAGAGAGGGTCGTACGTATTTT	CASSPREGRTYF
TRBV4-1	TRBJ1-2	NA	TRBD1	TGCGCCAGCAGCCAAGAGGACAGGGGTGGCTACACCTTC	CASSQEDRGGYTF
TRBV6-6	TRBJ2-1	NA	NA	TGTGCCAGCAGTTATGGTGGCCTTACTCAGGATGAGCAGTTCTTC	CASSYGGLTQDEQFF
TRBV14	TRBJ2-3	NA	TRBD1	TGTGCCAGCAGCGCAACGACAGGGGGCACAGATACGCAGTATTTT	CASSATTGGTDTQYF
TRBV2	TRBJ2-3	NA	NA	TGTGCCAGCAGTGAAGGGAGAGATACGCAGTATTTT	CASSEGRDTQYF
TRBV4-1	TRBJ1-4	NA	NA	TGCGCCAGCAGCCAAGATTCAGGTGAAAAACTGTTTTTT	CASSQDSGEKLFF
TRBV7-9	TRBJ2-3	once	TRBD1	TGTGCCAGCTTACGGTACAGGGGGATGAGCATAACTAGGGCAGATACGCAGTATTTT	CASLRYRGMSITRADTQYF
TRBV7-9	TRBJ2-1	NA	TRBD1	TGTGCCAGCAGCTTAGGGGACAGGGACCACAATGAGCAGTTCTTC	CASSLGDRDHNEQFF
TRBV30	TRBJ2-1	NA	TRBD2	TGTGCCTGGTCGACTAGCGGCTTAAGCTCCTACAATGAGCAGTTCTTC	CAWSTSGLSSYNEQFF
TRBV5-4	TRBJ1-2	NA	TRBD1	TGTGCCAGCAGCTCCCAGCAGGGGGAGCGGGGCTACACCTTC	CASSSQQGERGYTF
TRBV27	TRBJ2-3	NA	NA	TGTGCCAGCAGTTTAAGGGCGGGACAAGGGGATACGCAGTATTTT	CASSLRAGQGDTQYF
TRBV21-1	TRBJ2-7	NA	NA	TGTGCCAGCTCTCTTCTAGCGGGGCCCTACGAGCAGTACTTC	CASSLLAGPYEQYF
TRBV6-6	TRBJ2-7	NA	NA	TGTGCCAGCAGTAACCTGGGGACATCCTACGAGCAGTACTTC	CASSNLGTSYEQYF
TRBV7-2	TRBJ2-3	NA	NA	TGTGCCAGCAGCTCCGGTGACTTCGCCAACACAGATACGCAGTATTTT	CASSSGDFANTDTQYF
TRBV6-1	TRBJ1-3	NA	NA	TGTGCCAGCAGGACAGAACCCGGAAACACCATATATTTT	CASRTEPGNTIYF
TRBV5-4	TRBJ2-5	NA	TRBD1	TGTGCCAGCAGCTTGGAAGGGGACAGGGGGGAGACCCAGTACTTC	CASSLEGDRGETQYF
TRBV7-9	TRBJ1-2	NA	TRBD1	TGTGCCAGCAGACCCGGACAGGGTGGCTACACCTTC	CASRPGQGGYTF
TRBV29-1	TRBJ2-5	NA	TRBD2	TGCAGCGTTGCGTCTAGCGGGGGGGCCGGAGAGACCCAGTACTTC	CSVASSGGAGETQYF
TRBV7-3	TRBJ2-2	NA	NA	TGTGCCAGCTCGGTAGGGGGATTGAACACCGGGGAGCTGTTTTTT	CASSVGGLNTGELFF
TRBV6-5	TRBJ1-2	NA	NA	TGTGCCAGCAGTTACTCGATAGTGGGGGGCGCAAGGGGCTACACCTTC	CASSYSIVGGARGYTF
TRBV7-3	TRBJ2-3	few	NA	TGTGCCAGCAGCTTAAACCAGGTTGGAGATACGCAGTATTTT	CASSLNQVGDTQYF
TRBV6-6	TRBJ2-5	NA	TRBD2	TGTGCCAGCAGTTACCCCGGTAGGGAGGGAAAAGAGACCCAGTACTTC	CASSYPGREGKETQYF